Listed here are 32 T cell receptor beta chains from one sample, sequenced in a study of early T cells in non-severe SARS-CoV-2 infection. TCRdb re-derived calls from the 5' RACE reads in MiXCR, one entry per CDR3 protein. The sample consists of nearly 60,000 distinct CDR3 sequences, roughly 13% of them appearing once. Sequencing was done on a sample of whole blood. These receptors were collected from an adult who was a healthcare worker with PCR-confirmed SARS-CoV-2 infection or an uninfected control (not recorded which).

The chain links TRBV12-3 or TRBV12-4 to TRBJ2-4; 8 nucleotides match TRBD2. J lost 7 bases, V lost 3 bases, and 5 bases had no gene match. This CDR3 contains 14 residues. DNA for the CDR3: TGTGCCAGCAGTTTTAGTAGCGGGAAGAACATTCAGTACTTC. It translates to CASSFSSGKNIQYF.

This clonotype was observed many times. The chain employs TRBV11-3 and TRBJ1-3; 10 positions agree with TRBD1. The germline V gene has CDR1 SGHNT and CDR2 YENEEA. V shed 5 bases, J shed 4 bases, and the junction held 8 bases outside the gene matches. The length of the CDR3 is 16 residues. This chain's CDR3 is CASSPRTGGYGNTIYF. CDR3 bases: TGTGCCAGCAGCCCACGGACAGGGGGATACGGAAACACCATATATTTT.

V and J are TRBV9 and TRBJ2-1, with 9 bases that match TRBD2. Germline trimming cut 0 bases from V and 3 bases from J; bases unmatched to any gene: 4. This CDR3 comprises 16 residues. Germline CDR1 and CDR2: SGDLS and YYNGEE. The CDR3 sequence is CASSVVGSGSYNEQFF. The DNA for the CDR3 is TGTGCCAGCAGCGTAGTCGGTAGCGGGAGCTACAATGAGCAGTTCTTC.

Details on this clonotype: Germline and junction disagree at one end, which may indicate a read error. The chain couples TRBV20-1 to TRBJ1-5; TRBD1 might be the D (6 bases). There are 14 residues in the CDR3. Germline CDR1 is DFQATT and CDR2 is SNEGSKA (reference sequence). The CDR3 region is CSARDSLSNQPQLF. The CDR3 bases are TGCAGTGCTAGGGACAGCTTAAGCAATCAGCCCCAGCTTTTT.

V gene TRBV14 combines with J gene TRBJ2-7; D unclear. V lost 1 base and J lost 2, with 6 bases in between. The CDR3 runs to 13 residues. From germline, CDR1 is SGHDN and CDR2 FVKESK. CDR3 region: CASSQVQPYEQYF. As DNA, the CDR3 is TGTGCCAGCAGCCAAGTTCAGCCCTACGAGCAGTACTTC. Full variable domain (rest looked up from reference TRBV14 and TRBJ2-7): EAGVTQFPSHSVIEKGQTVTLRCDPISGHDNLYWYRRVMGKEIKFLLHFVKESKQDESGMPNNRFLAERTGGTYSTLKVQPAELEDSGVYFCASSQVQPYEQYFGPGTRLTVT.

This clonotype qualifies as medium-sized. The chain couples TRBV5-1 to TRBJ2-3; the match to TRBD2 covers 7 bases. Losses at the gene ends were 3 bases for V and 3 bases for J; bases not matched to a gene: 13. CDR3 length: 17 amino acids. Germline assignment: CDR1 SGHRS and CDR2 YFSETQ. CDR3 nucleotide sequence: TGCGCCAGCAGCTCTCCTACGGGCGGGAGAAGAACAGATACGCAGTATTTT. As protein: CASSSPTGGRRTDTQYF.

The chain uses TRBV18 and TRBJ1-6; tentatively, D is TRBD1 (6 bases). The ends were cut back, 2 bases at V and 5 bases at J, with 10 bases in the middle. The CDR3 contains 15 residues. In germline, CDR1 is KGHSH, CDR2 LQKENI. Here the CDR3 reads CASSPIRQDNSPLHF. The CDR3 DNA reads as TGTGCCAGCTCACCAATACGACAGGATAATTCACCCCTCCACTTT.

This clonotype has at least ten counts. This sequence joins TRBV28 and TRBJ1-1, with a possible D match to TRBD1 (5 bases). The germline V gene has CDR1 MDHEN and CDR2 SYDVKM. The CDR3 is made up of 12 amino acids. V lost 6 bases, J lost 7 bases, and 12 bases lay in between. CDR3 in amino acids: CASRQGQGEAFF. CDR3 in DNA: TGTGCCAGCAGGCAGGGCCAAGGTGAAGCTTTCTTT. Supplemented by reference TRBV28 and TRBJ1-1, the full variable domain reads DVKVTQSSRYLVKRTGEKVFLECVQDMDHENMFWYRQDPGLGLRLIYFSYDVKMKEKGDIPEGYSVSREKKERFSLILESASTNQTSMYLCASRQGQGEAFFGQGTRLTVV.

The chain recombines TRBV19 with TRBJ1-5; D not resolved. The CDR3 loop spans 13 amino acids. The germline V gene has CDR1 LNHDA and CDR2 SQIVND (reference sequence). Trimming shortened V by 6 bases and J by 3 bases, and 9 bases separated the two germline ends. The CDR3: CASREDPNQPQHF. CDR3 bases: TGTGCCAGTAGGGAAGATCCCAATCAGCCCCAGCATTTT.

This clonotype came up many times. The rearrangement links TRBV7-2 to TRBJ1-1; perhaps TRBD1 as D (6 bases). The CDR3 sequence is 14 residues long. The V gene lost 3 bases and the J gene lost 1 base, with 9 bases spanning the gap. CDR1 SGHTA and CDR2 FQGNSA come from the germline V gene. The CDR3 DNA follows: TGTGCCAGCAGCTTGCTGACAGGGAACACTGAAGCTTTCTTT. This encodes CASSLLTGNTEAFF.

This clonotype was seen at least ten times. The chain uses TRBV24-1 and TRBJ2-1; 7 positions match TRBD2. V lost 7 bases, J lost 0 bases, and 5 bases stayed unmatched. Germline assignment: CDR1 KGHDR and CDR2 SFDVKD. This CDR3 is 15 amino acids long. The CDR3 loop reads CATSLGGSSYNEQFF. DNA of the CDR3: TGTGCCACCAGCCTCGGGGGGAGCTCCTACAATGAGCAGTTCTTC.

This chain uses TRBV5-5 with TRBJ2-3; tentative D call: TRBD2 (6 bases). The CDR3 has 14 residues. Germline CDR1 SGHKS, CDR2 YYEKEE (reference sequence). V dropped 1 base and J dropped 1 base, with 7 bases sitting between them. CDR3 bases: TGTGCCAGCAGCTTGTGGGAGGGCACAGATACGCAGTATTTT. Translation gives CASSLWEGTDTQYF.

This clonotype has only a few counts. The chain employs TRBV7-2 and TRBJ2-7; D is unresolved. Germline assignment: CDR1 SGHTA and CDR2 FQGNSA. This CDR3 is 13 amino acids long. V lost 7 bases and J 6 bases, leaving 16 bases between the germline ends. CDR3 region: CASNIEPRAEQYF. The CDR3 nucleotides read TGTGCCAGCAATATCGAGCCTAGGGCCGAGCAGTACTTC.

The chain combines TRBV27 with TRBJ2-6; tentatively, D is TRBD1 (5 bases). V was pared by 5 bases and J by 4 bases, with 9 bases between. The CDR3 length is 14 residues. From germline, CDR1 is MNHEY and CDR2 SMNVEV (reference sequence). For the CDR3, the DNA is TGTGCCAGCAGTGCCAGGGCGGGGGCCAACGTCCTGACTTTC. This encodes CASSARAGANVLTF.

The CDR3 loop is CASSTGTARPQHF. The CDR3 nucleotides are TGTGCCAGCAGTACCGGGACCGCCAGGCCCCAGCATTTT. The chain recombines TRBV6-1 with TRBJ1-5; D is possibly TRBD1 (5 bases). CDR1 and CDR2 from the germline V gene are MNHNS and SASEGT. Trimming stripped 5 bases from V and 9 bases from J, with 14 bases between. The CDR3 totals 13 residues.

This clonotype was seen repeatedly, ten times or more. The V gene is TRBV7-6, the J gene TRBJ2-3; a possible D gene is TRBD2 (7 bases). The CDR3 extends over 17 amino acids. The ends were cut back, 1 base at V and 3 bases at J, with 17 bases in the middle. Per germline, CDR1 SGHVS and CDR2 FNYEAQ. Here the CDR3 DNA reads TGTGCCAGCAGCTTAGTTTGGGCTGGGGGGGCAACAGATACGCAGTATTTT. Residues: CASSLVWAGGATDTQYF.

The chain combines TRBV27 with TRBJ1-6, with D unclear. The V gene's germline CDR1 is MNHEY and CDR2 SMNVEV (reference sequence). The CDR3 runs to 15 residues. The V gene lost 6 bases and the J gene lost 0 bases, with 9 bases spanning the gap. The CDR3 bases are TGTGCCAGCAGGGGTGAAGGCTCCTATAATTCACCCCTCCACTTT. Its protein product is CASRGEGSYNSPLHF.

This clonotype has at least ten counts. The chain uses TRBV9 and TRBJ1-1; 7 bases are a match to TRBD1. The CDR3 spans 16 residues. Per the germline V gene, CDR1 is SGDLS and CDR2 is YYNGEE. Germline trimming cut 0 bases from V and 3 bases from J; bases unmatched to any gene: 8. The CDR3 DNA reads TGTGCCAGCAGCGTAGGGGGGCGCAGGGGGTACACTGAAGCTTTCTTT. Amino acid sequence: CASSVGGRRGYTEAFF. Based on the CDR3 plus reference TRBV9 and TRBJ1-1, the full variable domain is DSGVTQTPKHLITATGQRVTLRCSPRSGDLSVYWYQQSLDQGLQFLIQYYNGEERAKGNILERFSAQQFPDLHSELNLSSLELGDSALYFCASSVGGRRGYTEAFFGQGTRLTVV.

V is TRBV6-5 and J is TRBJ2-7; TRBD1 agrees at 8 bases. In germline, CDR1 is MNHEY, CDR2 SVGAGI. After removal of 6 bases from V and 0 bases from J, the junction contained 4 bases not matched to a gene. The CDR3 spans 14 residues. The CDR3 sequence: CASSRDRISYEQYF. DNA for the CDR3: TGTGCCAGCAGCCGGGACAGGATCTCCTACGAGCAGTACTTC.

The V and J genes are TRBV7-6 and TRBJ2-6; D ambiguous. Deletions cut 4 bases from V and 0 bases from J, with 16 bases between. The germline V gene encodes CDR1 SGHVS and CDR2 FNYEAQ. This CDR3 contains 18 residues. The CDR3 sequence is CASSSTRHASSGANVLTF. The CDR3, as DNA: TGTGCCAGCAGCTCAACCCGACACGCCAGCTCTGGGGCCAACGTCCTGACTTTC.

A remark on this clonotype: A read error may account for a junction end that differs from germline. This sequence joins TRBV7-7 and TRBJ2-5, with 9 nucleotides matching TRBD1. Germline V gene data show CDR1 as SSHAT and CDR2 as FNYEAQ (reference sequence). The CDR3 is 15 amino acids. Here the CDR3 reads CASSLTGGLEETQYF. The CDR3 DNA follows: TGTGCTAGCAGCTTGACAGGGGGTCTTGAGGAGACCCAGTACTTC.

This clonotype showed up many times. V and J are TRBV6-1 and TRBJ2-7; D is undetermined. The CDR3 covers 15 residues. Trimming shortened V by 7 bases and J by 3 bases, and 19 bases separated the two germline ends. In germline, CDR1 is MNHNS, CDR2 SASEGT. The CDR3 DNA follows: TGTGCCAGCACATTAACTACCAGCGTAGACTACGAGCAGTACTTC. It codes for CASTLTTSVDYEQYF.

In the case of this clonotype: One end of the junction is discordant with germline, which a read error may explain. The rearrangement links TRBV28 to TRBJ1-1, with 8 bases that match TRBD1. CDR1 MDHEN and CDR2 SYDVKM come from the germline V gene. The CDR3 loop spans 14 amino acids. The CDR3 DNA is TGTGCCTGCAGTAACGGGGGACAGGCCGTTTCAGCTTTCTTT. Protein product: CACSNGGQAVSAFF.

The genes are TRBV5-1 and TRBJ2-5, with 9 bases identical to TRBD1. The germline gives CDR1 SGHRS, CDR2 YFSETQ. The CDR3 is 14 amino acids. Trimming at V came to 4 bases and at J to 5 bases, leaving 6 bases not matched to a gene. In DNA form, the CDR3 reads TGCGCCAGCAGCGTACAGGGGGCTCAGGAGACCCAGTACTTC. The encoded protein is CASSVQGAQETQYF.

V and J are TRBV11-3 and TRBJ2-1; D is perhaps TRBD2 (5 bases). Germline assignment: CDR1 SGHNT and CDR2 YENEEA. With 3 bases removed from V and 0 bases from J, the gap between germline ends came to 12 bases. The CDR3 is 16 amino acids. The CDR3 DNA reads TGTGCCAGCAGCTTTGGAGGCGAGAGCTCCTACAATGAGCAGTTCTTC. This sequence encodes CASSFGGESSYNEQFF.

This clonotype was recorded a few times. The CDR3 region has the DNA TGTGCCAGCAGCTTGGGCAGGGACAGCCCAGAGCAGTTCTTC. This translates into CASSLGRDSPEQFF. The chain couples TRBV7-9 to TRBJ2-1; 7 bases agree with TRBD1. With 3 bases clipped from V and 10 bases from J, the junction kept 9 bases outside the gene matches. The V gene's germline CDR1 is SEHNR and CDR2 FQNEAQ (reference sequence). The CDR3 sequence is 14 residues long.

This clonotype was recorded a few times. The CDR3 coding sequence is TGTGCCAGCAGTTTAGGAGGGGGGTTCAATCAGCCCCAGCATTTT. Encoded protein: CASSLGGGFNQPQHF. V gene TRBV28 combines with J gene TRBJ1-5; TRBD1 is a possible D gene (6 bases). This CDR3 comprises 15 residues. Trimming took off 2 bases at V and 3 bases at J, with 11 bases between the two ends. Germline loops: CDR1 MDHEN, CDR2 SYDVKM.

This clonotype was observed a handful of times. The chain uses TRBV6-6 and TRBJ1-1, with TRBD1 identical over 7 bases. With 5 bases clipped from V and 11 bases from J, the junction kept 11 bases outside the gene matches. The germline CDR1 and CDR2 sequences are MNHNY and SVGAGI (reference sequence). This CDR3 has 13 amino acids. The DNA of the CDR3 is TGTGCCAGCAGTCACAGTTACAGGGGTGAGGCTTTCTTT. Translating gives CASSHSYRGEAFF.

The chain couples TRBV9 to TRBJ2-7; D remains unclear. V shed 0 bases and J shed 5 bases, with 18 bases lying between them. CDR1 and CDR2 (germline): SGDLS, YYNGEE. CDR3 length: 16 residues. This CDR3 reads CASSVGFWQANDEQYF. CDR3 coding DNA: TGTGCCAGCAGCGTAGGTTTCTGGCAGGCGAACGACGAGCAGTACTTC. Drawing the rest from reference TRBV9 and TRBJ2-7, the complete variable domain is DSGVTQTPKHLITATGQRVTLRCSPRSGDLSVYWYQQSLDQGLQFLIQYYNGEERAKGNILERFSAQQFPDLHSELNLSSLELGDSALYFCASSVGFWQANDEQYFGPGTRLTVT.

The gene calls are TRBV11-2 and TRBJ2-7, with a weak D call TRBD1 (5 bases). The CDR3 is made up of 15 amino acids. CDR1 SGHAT and CDR2 FQNNGV come from the germline V gene. Trimming cost V 5 bases and J 3 bases, with 17 bases left between them. For the CDR3, the DNA is TGTGCCAGCAGCCCAGTCGTGGGAAGGGGCTACGAGCAGTACTTC. Translation: CASSPVVGRGYEQYF.

This clonotype was detected ten times or more. The chain employs TRBV7-9 and TRBJ1-4, with D uncertain. There are 14 residues in the CDR3. Germline CDR1 reads SEHNR; CDR2 reads FQNEAQ (reference sequence). The germline V and J ends were trimmed by 5 bases and 4 bases, with 11 bases remaining between them. DNA for the CDR3: TGTGCCAGCAGCCCCCGGGCCGTTAATGAAAAACTGTTTTTT. Translation: CASSPRAVNEKLFF.

This clonotype was picked up a small number of times. J is TRBJ1-2 and V is TRBV28, with 7 bases fitting TRBD1. The V gene end was trimmed by 6 bases and the J gene end by 3 bases; junction bases not matched to a gene: 7. This CDR3 has 14 amino acids. Looked up from germline, CDR1 is MDHEN and CDR2 is SYDVKM. CDR3 sequence (DNA): TGTGCCAGCAGCCCCAAGACAGGGTACTATGGCTACACCTTC. Its protein product is CASSPKTGYYGYTF.